The rows below give T cell receptor beta chains drawn from one sample of a study of OX40 agonist ivuxolimab in advanced cancers. The repertoire was sequenced with immunoSEQ multiplex PCR; TCRdb's copy has only in-frame clones and lacks some. The sample consists of under 95,000 clones, about 93% of them appearing once. Sequencing used CD4+ or CD8+ T cells sorted from blood, obtained in a trial of the OX40 agonist ivuxolimab. The receptor source for this set is an adult with an advanced solid tumor such as melanoma, head and neck, liver or kidney cancer. Both conserved end residues are part of each CDR3. The order of the fields is J gene, D gene, V gene, clone size, CDR3 DNA, CDR3 protein. The D gene is left open where the match is weak. Rows give clone size only sometimes, using once, few, many, or a class for an expanded clone.

J: TRBJ2-2; D: -; V: TRBV18; size: -; DNA: TGTGCCAGCTCACCACCGGGCGTAGACGGGGAGCTGTTTTTT; CDR3: CASSPPGVDGELFF
J: TRBJ1-3; D: TRBD1; V: TRBV5-6; size: -; DNA: TGTGCCAGCAGCTTCGGGACAGGGGGAAACACCATATATTTT; CDR3: CASSFGTGGNTIYF
J: TRBJ1-1; D: -; V: TRBV6-5; size: -; DNA: TGTGCCAGCAGTTACCTTGGGGGCACTGAAGCTTTCTTT; CDR3: CASSYLGGTEAFF
J: TRBJ1-5; D: TRBD1; V: TRBV6-1; size: -; DNA: TGTGCCAGCAGTGAACTAATCGACAGGGGGGTAGGGCAGCCCCAGCATTTT; CDR3: CASSELIDRGVGQPQHF
J: TRBJ1-4; D: -; V: TRBV15; size: -; DNA: TGTGCCACCGGGGGAGTTTCGGTCGGCGACCCCAATGAAAAACTGTTTTTT; CDR3: CATGGVSVGDPNEKLFF
J: TRBJ1-2; D: -; V: TRBV27; size: -; DNA: TGTGCCAGCAGTTTTTTAGATGGCTATGGCTACACCTTC; CDR3: CASSFLDGYGYTF
J: TRBJ2-5; D: TRBD2; V: TRBV27; size: -; DNA: TGTGCCAGCAGTTATGGGCTAGCGGGAGTAGAGACCCAGTACTTC; CDR3: CASSYGLAGVETQYF
J: TRBJ2-7; D: -; V: TRBV4-1; size: -; DNA: TGCGCCAGCAGCCAAGATAGGGAGGAGAGCTCCTACGAGCAGTACTTC; CDR3: CASSQDREESSYEQYF
J: TRBJ2-1; D: TRBD2; V: TRBV7-9; size: -; DNA: TGTGCCAGCAGCTTAGTGAGCGGGGAAAATGAGCAGTTCTTC; CDR3: CASSLVSGENEQFF
J: TRBJ2-1; D: TRBD2; V: TRBV2; size: -; DNA: TGTGCCAGCAGCACTAGCGGGGGCTACAATGAGCAGTTCTTC; CDR3: CASSTSGGYNEQFF
J: TRBJ1-1; D: -; V: TRBV6-1; size: -; DNA: TGTGCCAGCAGTGAAATGGCAGCGAACACTGAAGCTTTCTTT; CDR3: CASSEMAANTEAFF
J: TRBJ2-1; D: -; V: TRBV5-3; size: -; DNA: TGTGCCAGAAGCCCGAGGTATGAGCAGTTCTTC; CDR3: CARSPRYEQFF
J: TRBJ1-1; D: -; V: TRBV9; size: -; DNA: TGTGCCAGCAGCGTAGAGGGTGGGGGTCCTCTGGGAAACACTGAAGCTTTCTTT; CDR3: CASSVEGGGPLGNTEAFF
J: TRBJ2-5; D: TRBD2; V: TRBV6-5; size: -; DNA: TGTGCCAGCAGTTACAGCGGGAGGGCCGGGGAGACCCAGTACTTC; CDR3: CASSYSGRAGETQYF
J: TRBJ2-7; D: -; V: TRBV2; size: -; DNA: TGTGCCAGCAGTAGGGATTTCGCCGAGCAGTACTTC; CDR3: CASSRDFAEQYF
J: TRBJ2-6; D: -; V: TRBV7-8; size: -; DNA: TGTGCCAGCAGCTTAGGTAGGGAATACTCTGGGGCCAACGTCCTGACTTTC; CDR3: CASSLGREYSGANVLTF
J: TRBJ2-2; D: -; V: TRBV7-9; size: -; DNA: TGTGCCAGCAGCTTAGCGGGCTCCGGGGAGCTGTTTTTT; CDR3: CASSLAGSGELFF
J: TRBJ2-7; D: -; V: TRBV5-4; size: -; DNA: TGTGCCAGCAGCTTCCAGGACCGGGCCTACGAGCAGTACTTC; CDR3: CASSFQDRAYEQYF
J: TRBJ2-3; D: TRBD2; V: TRBV29-1; size: -; DNA: TGCAGCGTTGTGGGACTAGCGGGGGGGCCTGGCACAGATACGCAGTATTTT; CDR3: CSVVGLAGGPGTDTQYF
J: TRBJ1-2; D: -; V: TRBV14; size: -; DNA: TGTGCCAGCAGCCCTCACCACACGACTGCGTATGGCTACACCTTC; CDR3: CASSPHHTTAYGYTF
J: TRBJ1-2; D: -; V: TRBV7-9; size: -; DNA: TGTGCCAGCAGCCCCGCCGCGATCCCGGACTATGGCTACACCTTC; CDR3: CASSPAAIPDYGYTF
J: TRBJ2-5; D: TRBD2; V: TRBV9; size: -; DNA: TGTGCCAGCAGCGTAGAGCCCGCGGGAGGGGAGACCCAGTACTTC; CDR3: CASSVEPAGGETQYF
J: TRBJ2-6; D: -; V: TRBV27; size: once; DNA: TGTGCCAGCAGTTCCATGGGGGCCAACGTCCTGACTTTC; CDR3: CASSSMGANVLTF
J: TRBJ1-2; D: -; V: TRBV28; size: -; DNA: TGTGCCAGCAGTTTAAGTCAGGGTTGGGGCTACACCTTC; CDR3: CASSLSQGWGYTF
J: TRBJ2-7; D: -; V: TRBV7-9; size: many; DNA: TGTGCCGGCTCGTGGGGGGACTACGAGCAGTACTTC; CDR3: CAGSWGDYEQYF
J: TRBJ2-7; D: -; V: TRBV27; size: -; DNA: TGTGCCAGCAGTTTATCTCCCGACAGAATCTACGAGCAGTACTTC; CDR3: CASSLSPDRIYEQYF
J: TRBJ2-7; D: TRBD1; V: TRBV19; size: -; DNA: TGTGCCAGTAGTTCCGGACAGGGCTACGAGCAGTACTTC; CDR3: CASSSGQGYEQYF
J: TRBJ2-3; D: -; V: TRBV29-1; size: -; DNA: TGCAGCGTTGAAACGTGGCGGACCACAGATACGCAGTATTTT; CDR3: CSVETWRTTDTQYF
J: TRBJ2-5; D: TRBD2; V: TRBV13; size: -; DNA: TGTGCCAGCAGCTTGGGGACTAGCGGGAAAGAGACCCAGTACTTC; CDR3: CASSLGTSGKETQYF
J: TRBJ2-5; D: -; V: TRBV19; size: -; DNA: TGTGCCAGTAGTATGTGGGCGGAGTCGTACCAAGAGACCCAGTACTTC; CDR3: CASSMWAESYQETQYF
J: TRBJ2-7; D: -; V: TRBV27; size: -; DNA: TGTGCCAGCAGTTTCGTGGGGGCAATCGAGCAGTACTTC; CDR3: CASSFVGAIEQYF
J: TRBJ1-2; D: TRBD1; V: TRBV27; size: -; DNA: TGTGCCAGTAAACCGGGACAGGGGGCTGGTGGCTACACCTTC; CDR3: CASKPGQGAGGYTF
J: TRBJ2-7; D: TRBD2; V: TRBV5-4; size: -; DNA: TGTGCCAGCAGATTAGCGGGGACCAGCTCCTACGAGCAGTACTTC; CDR3: CASRLAGTSSYEQYF
J: TRBJ1-1; D: -; V: TRBV4-1; size: -; DNA: TGCGCCAGCAGCCAAGATCCCGGGACGGCTTTGAACACTGAAGCTTTCTTT; CDR3: CASSQDPGTALNTEAFF
J: TRBJ2-7; D: -; V: TRBV14; size: once; DNA: TGTGCCAGCAGCCAAGCCCTTTACGAGCAGTACTTC; CDR3: CASSQALYEQYF
J: TRBJ1-3; D: -; V: TRBV4-1; size: -; DNA: TGCGCCAGCAGCCAAGAGGGATTCCCAAACACCATATATTTT; CDR3: CASSQEGFPNTIYF
J: TRBJ2-3; D: TRBD2; V: TRBV9; size: -; DNA: TGTGCCAGCAGCTATAGCGGGGGCACAGATACGCAGTATTTT; CDR3: CASSYSGGTDTQYF
J: TRBJ1-1; D: -; V: TRBV10-2; size: -; DNA: TGCGCCAGCAGTGAAGGATGGGGGCGCGCTGAAGCTTTCTTT; CDR3: CASSEGWGRAEAFF
J: TRBJ2-3; D: -; V: TRBV19; size: -; DNA: TGTGCCAGTAGTTGGAGCGACACGAGCACAGATACGCAGTATTTT; CDR3: CASSWSDTSTDTQYF
J: TRBJ1-1; D: -; V: TRBV29-1; size: once; DNA: TGCAGCGTTGTTGGGACTGAAGCTTTCTTT; CDR3: CSVVGTEAFF
J: TRBJ1-1; D: -; V: TRBV6-5; size: -; DNA: TGTGCCAGCAGTATAGGGAACACTGAAGCTTTCTTT; CDR3: CASSIGNTEAFF
J: TRBJ1-2; D: -; V: TRBV7-8; size: -; DNA: TGTGCCAGCAGCTTAGGGCCCGGTTTCAGGGTTGTCTATGGCTACACCTTC; CDR3: CASSLGPGFRVVYGYTF
J: TRBJ1-4; D: TRBD1; V: TRBV7-9; size: -; DNA: TGTGCCAGCAGCTTGCAACAGGGGGGGGAAAAACTGTTTTTT; CDR3: CASSLQQGGEKLFF
J: TRBJ2-7; D: TRBD2; V: TRBV2; size: -; DNA: TGTGCCAGAAGCGGGGGGGATCCCTACGAGCAGTACTTC; CDR3: CARSGGDPYEQYF
J: TRBJ1-5; D: TRBD1; V: TRBV27; size: -; DNA: TGTGCCAGCAGCCCGGGACAGGGCAGCAATCAGCCCCAGCATTTT; CDR3: CASSPGQGSNQPQHF
J: TRBJ1-2; D: TRBD1; V: TRBV27; size: -; DNA: TGTGCCAGCAGTGTCGGACAGGGGATTTATGGCTACACCTTC; CDR3: CASSVGQGIYGYTF